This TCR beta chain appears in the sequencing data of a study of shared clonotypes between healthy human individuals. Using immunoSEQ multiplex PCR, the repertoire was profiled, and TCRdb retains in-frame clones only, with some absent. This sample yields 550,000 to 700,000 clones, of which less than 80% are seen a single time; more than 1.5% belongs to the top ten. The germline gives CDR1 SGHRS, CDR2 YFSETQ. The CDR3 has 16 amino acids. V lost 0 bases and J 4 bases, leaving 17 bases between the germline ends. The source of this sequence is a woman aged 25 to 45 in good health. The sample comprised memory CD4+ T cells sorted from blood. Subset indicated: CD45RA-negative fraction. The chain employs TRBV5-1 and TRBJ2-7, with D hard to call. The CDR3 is CASSLGLGSLGYEQYF. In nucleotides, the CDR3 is TGCGCCAGCAGCTTGGGCCTCGGCAGCTTGGGGTACGAGCAGTACTTC. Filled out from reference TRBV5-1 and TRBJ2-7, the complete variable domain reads KAGVTQTPRYLIKTRGQQVTLSCSPISGHRSVSWYQQTPGQGLQFLFEYFSETQRNKGNFPGRFSGRQFSNSRSEMNVSTLELGDSALYLCASSLGLGSLGYEQYFGPGTRLTVT.